This section outlines one T cell receptor (beta chain) sequence together with its context. The data were obtained in a study of blood T cell repertoires in COVID-19. Across the study: PBMCs, B-cell-depleted T cells, or T cells provided the cDNA or gDNA that made up the material.

Recruitment covered 20 to 25 US areas and drew participants whose ages spanned roughly 18 to 90 years. Cohort 3 donors were reported recovered after two negative PCRs, clearance, or symptom resolution. Produced via immunoSEQ multiplex PCR; TCRdb's table is partial and in-frame only. The sample gives a few hundred thousand clones, around 83% of which show up once; approximately 4.7% is in the top ten. Germline-derived CDR1 and CDR2 are GTSNPN and SVGIG (reference sequence). CDR3 size: 13 residues. Trimming took 4 bases from V and 3 from J, leaving 9 bases between them. This TCR came from a woman between 45 and 65 years old who had recovered from COVID-19. Input material: PBMCs or T cells enriched from blood (not recorded which). The rearrangement joins TRBV30 to TRBJ1-4; no reliable D call. CDR3 amino acids: CAWNRQANEKLFF. CDR3 bases: TGTGCCTGGAACCGGCAGGCTAATGAAAAACTGTTTTTT.